This TCR beta chain emerged from a study of blood T cell repertoires in COVID-19. Study summary: Nucleic acid was either cDNA or gDNA, and it came from T cells, B-cell-depleted T cells, or PBMCs.

Per the study methods: Amplification with reference gene primers provided the estimates of nucleated cell counts. The table came from immunoSEQ multiplex PCR; TCRdb's copy has only in-frame clones and leaves some out. The D gene and trimming were derived from the DNA, and the V and J assignments and clone size from that table. The data contain hundreds of thousands of clones, roughly 82% of them singletons. Germline V gives CDR1 SEHNR, CDR2 FQNEAQ (reference sequence). There are 14 residues in the CDR3. V lost 4 bases, J lost 3 bases, and 1 base stayed unmatched. This clone was seen more than once but under ten times.

V is TRBV7-9 and J is TRBJ1-2, with 11 bases aligning to TRBD1. The source of this sequence is a woman of 80 years or more with active or convalescent COVID-19. Sequencing was performed on peripheral blood. CDR3 sequence reads: CASSSGQGDYGYTF. CDR3 in DNA: TGTGCCAGCAGCTCGGGACAGGGGGACTATGGCTACACCTTC.